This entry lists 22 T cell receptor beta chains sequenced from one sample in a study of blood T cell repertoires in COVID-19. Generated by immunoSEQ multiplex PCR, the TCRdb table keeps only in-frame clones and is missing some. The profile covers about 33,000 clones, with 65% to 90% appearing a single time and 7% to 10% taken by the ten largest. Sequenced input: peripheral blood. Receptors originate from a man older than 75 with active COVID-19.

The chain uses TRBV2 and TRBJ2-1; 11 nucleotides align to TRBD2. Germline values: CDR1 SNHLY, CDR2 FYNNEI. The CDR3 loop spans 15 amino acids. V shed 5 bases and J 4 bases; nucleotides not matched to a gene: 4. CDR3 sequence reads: CASSQLAGGYNEQFF. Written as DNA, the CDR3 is TGTGCCAGCAGTCAGCTAGCGGGGGGTTACAATGAGCAGTTCTTC.

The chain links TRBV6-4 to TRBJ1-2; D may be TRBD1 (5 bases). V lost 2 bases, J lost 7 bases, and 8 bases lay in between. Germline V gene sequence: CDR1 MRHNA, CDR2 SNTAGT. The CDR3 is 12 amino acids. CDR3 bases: TGTGCCAGCAGTGACAGGGGAGGTGGCTACACCTTC. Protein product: CASSDRGGGYTF.

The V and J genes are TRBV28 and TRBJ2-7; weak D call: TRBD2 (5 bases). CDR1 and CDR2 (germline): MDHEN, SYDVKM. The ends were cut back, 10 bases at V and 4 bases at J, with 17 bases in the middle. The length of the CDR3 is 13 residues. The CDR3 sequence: CATKPPPGYEQYF. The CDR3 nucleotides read TGTGCCACCAAACCTCCCCCGGGGTACGAGCAGTACTTC.

The chain's CDR3 is CASSVDQGVEKLFF. CDR3 DNA: TGTGCCAGCAGCGTAGATCAGGGGGTCGAAAAACTGTTTTTT. V is TRBV9 and J is TRBJ1-4; 7 nucleotides line up with TRBD1. Germline V gives CDR1 SGDLS, CDR2 YYNGEE. Germline trimming cut 0 bases from V and 8 bases from J; bases unmatched to any gene: 4. The CDR3 totals 14 residues. Full variable domain (outside the CDR3, taken from reference TRBV9 and TRBJ1-4): DSGVTQTPKHLITATGQRVTLRCSPRSGDLSVYWYQQSLDQGLQFLIQYYNGEERAKGNILERFSAQQFPDLHSELNLSSLELGDSALYFCASSVDQGVEKLFFGSGTQLSVL.

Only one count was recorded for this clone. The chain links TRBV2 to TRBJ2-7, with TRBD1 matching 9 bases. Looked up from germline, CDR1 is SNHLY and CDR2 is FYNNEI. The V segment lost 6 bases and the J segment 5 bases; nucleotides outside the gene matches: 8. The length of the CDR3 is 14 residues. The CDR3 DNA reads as TGTGCCAGCAGGGACAGGGGCCTTTCCGACGAGCAGTACTTC. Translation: CASRDRGLSDEQYF.

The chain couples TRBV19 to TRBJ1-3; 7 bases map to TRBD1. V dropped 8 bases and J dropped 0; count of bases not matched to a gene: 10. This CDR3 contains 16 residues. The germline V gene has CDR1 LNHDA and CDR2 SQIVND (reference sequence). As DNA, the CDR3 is TGTGCCAGTGGGACGGGACAGCGTAACTCTGGAAACACCATATATTTT. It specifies CASGTGQRNSGNTIYF.

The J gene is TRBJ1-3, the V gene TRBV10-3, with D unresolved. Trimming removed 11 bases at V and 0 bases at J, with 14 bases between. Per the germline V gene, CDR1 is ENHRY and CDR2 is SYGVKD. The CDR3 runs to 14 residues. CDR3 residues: CALQVSLSGNTIYF. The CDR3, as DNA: TGTGCCCTTCAAGTGAGTCTCTCTGGAAACACCATATATTTT.

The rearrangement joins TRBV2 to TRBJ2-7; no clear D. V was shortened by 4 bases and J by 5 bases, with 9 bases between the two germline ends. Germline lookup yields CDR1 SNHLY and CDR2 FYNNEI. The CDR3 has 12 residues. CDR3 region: CASSGQTNEQYF. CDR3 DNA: TGTGCCAGCAGTGGACAAACCAACGAGCAGTACTTC.

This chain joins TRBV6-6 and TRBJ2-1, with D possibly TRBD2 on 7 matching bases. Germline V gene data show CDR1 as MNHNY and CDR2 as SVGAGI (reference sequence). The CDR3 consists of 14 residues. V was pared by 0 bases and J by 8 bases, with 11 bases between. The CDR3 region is CASSYSRGGDEQFF. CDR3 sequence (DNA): TGTGCCAGCAGTTACTCGAGGGGGGGCGATGAGCAGTTCTTC.

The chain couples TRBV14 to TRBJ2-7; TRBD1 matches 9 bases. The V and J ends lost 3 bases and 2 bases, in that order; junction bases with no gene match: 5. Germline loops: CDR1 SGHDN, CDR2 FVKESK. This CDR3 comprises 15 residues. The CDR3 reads CASSHRDRATYEQYF. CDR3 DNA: TGTGCCAGCAGCCACCGGGACAGGGCGACCTACGAGCAGTACTTC.

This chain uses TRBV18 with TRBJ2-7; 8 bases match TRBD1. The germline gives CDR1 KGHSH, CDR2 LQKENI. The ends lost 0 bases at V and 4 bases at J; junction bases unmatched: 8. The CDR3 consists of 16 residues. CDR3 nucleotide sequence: TGTGCCAGCTCACCACCGGTAGGACAGGGTGGATACGAGCAGTACTTC. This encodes CASSPPVGQGGYEQYF. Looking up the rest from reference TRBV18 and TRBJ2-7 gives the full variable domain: NAGVMQNPRHLVRRRGQEARLRCSPMKGHSHVYWYRQLPEEGLKFMVYLQKENIIDESGMPKERFSAEFPKEGPSILRIQQVVRGDSAAYFCASSPPVGQGGYEQYFGPGTRLTVT.

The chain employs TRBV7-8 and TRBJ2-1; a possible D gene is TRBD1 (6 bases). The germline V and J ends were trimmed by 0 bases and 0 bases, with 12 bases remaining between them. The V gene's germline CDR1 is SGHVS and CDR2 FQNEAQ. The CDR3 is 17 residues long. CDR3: CASSLARTVVSYNEQFF. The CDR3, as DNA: TGTGCCAGCAGCTTAGCGCGGACAGTCGTCTCCTACAATGAGCAGTTCTTC.

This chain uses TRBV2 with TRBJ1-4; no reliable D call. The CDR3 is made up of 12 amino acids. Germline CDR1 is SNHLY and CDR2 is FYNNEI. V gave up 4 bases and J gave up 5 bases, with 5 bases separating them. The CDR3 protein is CASSVENEKLFF. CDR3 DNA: TGTGCCAGCAGTGTGGAGAATGAAAAACTGTTTTTT. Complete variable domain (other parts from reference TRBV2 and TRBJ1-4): EPEVTQTPSHQVTQMGQEVILRCVPISNHLYFYWYRQILGQKVEFLVSFYNNEISEKSEIFDDQFSVERPDGSNFTLKIRSTKLEDSAMYFCASSVENEKLFFGSGTQLSVL.

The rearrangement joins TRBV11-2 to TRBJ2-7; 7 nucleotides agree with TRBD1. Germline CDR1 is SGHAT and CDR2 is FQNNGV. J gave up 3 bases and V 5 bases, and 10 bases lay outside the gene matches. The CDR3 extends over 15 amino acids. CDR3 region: CASSPDRPLRYEQYF. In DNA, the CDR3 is TGTGCCAGCAGCCCGGACAGGCCGTTACGCTACGAGCAGTACTTC.

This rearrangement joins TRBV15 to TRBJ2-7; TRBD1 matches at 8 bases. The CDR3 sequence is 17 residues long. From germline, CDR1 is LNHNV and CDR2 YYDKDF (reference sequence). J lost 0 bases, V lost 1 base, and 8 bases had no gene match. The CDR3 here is CATSRALGQGSSYEQYF. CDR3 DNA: TGTGCCACCAGCAGAGCTCTTGGACAGGGAAGCTCCTACGAGCAGTACTTC. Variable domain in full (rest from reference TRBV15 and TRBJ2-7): DAMVIQNPRYQVTQFGKPVTLSCSQTLNHNVMYWYQQKSSQAPKLLFHYYDKDFNNEADTPDNFQSRRPNTSFCFLDIRSPGLGDTAMYLCATSRALGQGSSYEQYFGPGTRLTVT.

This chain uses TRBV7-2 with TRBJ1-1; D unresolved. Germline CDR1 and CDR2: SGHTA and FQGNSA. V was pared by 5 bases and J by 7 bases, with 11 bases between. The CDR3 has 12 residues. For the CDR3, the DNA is TGTGCCAGCAGCGTCATACAGAGTGAAGCTTTCTTT. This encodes CASSVIQSEAFF.

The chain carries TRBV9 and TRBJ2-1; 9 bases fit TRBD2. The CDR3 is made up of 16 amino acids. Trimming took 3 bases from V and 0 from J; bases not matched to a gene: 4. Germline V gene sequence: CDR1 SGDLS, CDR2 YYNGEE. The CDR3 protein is CASSARLADSYNEQFF. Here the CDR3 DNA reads TGTGCCAGCAGCGCGAGACTAGCGGACTCCTACAATGAGCAGTTCTTC. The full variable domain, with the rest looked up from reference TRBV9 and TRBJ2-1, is DSGVTQTPKHLITATGQRVTLRCSPRSGDLSVYWYQQSLDQGLQFLIQYYNGEERAKGNILERFSAQQFPDLHSELNLSSLELGDSALYFCASSARLADSYNEQFFGPGTRLTVL.

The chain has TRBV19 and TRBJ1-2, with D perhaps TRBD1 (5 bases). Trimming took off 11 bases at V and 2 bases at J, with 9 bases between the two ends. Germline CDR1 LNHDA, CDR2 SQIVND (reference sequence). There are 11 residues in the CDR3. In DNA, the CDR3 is TGTGCCGCCCGGGGGAACTATGGCTACACCTTC. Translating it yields CAARGNYGYTF.

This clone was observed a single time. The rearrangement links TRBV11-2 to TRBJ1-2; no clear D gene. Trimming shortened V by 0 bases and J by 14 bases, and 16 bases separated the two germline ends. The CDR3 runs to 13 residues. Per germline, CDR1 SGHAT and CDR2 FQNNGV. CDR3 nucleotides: TGTGCCAGCAGCTTAGATCCGGTTTCTTTTTTAACCTTC. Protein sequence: CASSLDPVSFLTF.

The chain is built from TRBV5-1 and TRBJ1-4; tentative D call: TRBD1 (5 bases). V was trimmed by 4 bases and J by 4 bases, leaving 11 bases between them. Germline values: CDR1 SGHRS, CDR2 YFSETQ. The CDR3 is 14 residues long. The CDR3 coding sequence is TGCGCCAGCAGCCCCGGGGGGGTTAATGAAAAACTGTTTTTT. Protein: CASSPGGVNEKLFF.

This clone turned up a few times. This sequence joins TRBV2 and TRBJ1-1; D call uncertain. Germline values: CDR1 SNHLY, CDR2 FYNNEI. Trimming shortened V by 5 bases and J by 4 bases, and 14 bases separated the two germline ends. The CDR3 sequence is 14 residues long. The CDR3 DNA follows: TGTGCCAGCAGTAAGGTGGAGACCTCCACTGAAGCTTTCTTT. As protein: CASSKVETSTEAFF.

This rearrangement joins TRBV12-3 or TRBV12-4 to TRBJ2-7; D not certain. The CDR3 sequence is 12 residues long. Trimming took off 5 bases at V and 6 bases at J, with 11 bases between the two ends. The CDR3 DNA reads TGTGCCAGCAGTCTCGAACGGAGCGAGCAGTACTTC. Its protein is CASSLERSEQYF.